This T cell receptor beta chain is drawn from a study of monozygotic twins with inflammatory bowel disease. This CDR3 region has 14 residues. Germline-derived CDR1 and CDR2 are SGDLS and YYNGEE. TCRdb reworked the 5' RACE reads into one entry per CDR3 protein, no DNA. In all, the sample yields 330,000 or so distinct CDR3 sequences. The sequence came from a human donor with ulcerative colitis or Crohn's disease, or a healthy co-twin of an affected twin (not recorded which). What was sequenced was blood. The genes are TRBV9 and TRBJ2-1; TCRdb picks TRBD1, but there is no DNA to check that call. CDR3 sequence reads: CASASIGANNEQFF.